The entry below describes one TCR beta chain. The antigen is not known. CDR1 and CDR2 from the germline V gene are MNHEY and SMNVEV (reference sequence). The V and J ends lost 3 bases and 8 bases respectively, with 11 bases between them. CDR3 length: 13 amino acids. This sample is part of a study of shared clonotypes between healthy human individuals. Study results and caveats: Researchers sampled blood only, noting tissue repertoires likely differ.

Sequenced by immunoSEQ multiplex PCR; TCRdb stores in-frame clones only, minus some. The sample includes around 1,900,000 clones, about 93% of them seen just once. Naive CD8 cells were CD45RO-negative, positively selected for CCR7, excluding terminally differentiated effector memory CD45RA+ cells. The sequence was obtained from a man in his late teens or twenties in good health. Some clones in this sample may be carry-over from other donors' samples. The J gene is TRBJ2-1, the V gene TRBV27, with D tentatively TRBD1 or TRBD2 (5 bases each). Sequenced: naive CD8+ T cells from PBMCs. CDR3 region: CASSFEGLHEQFF. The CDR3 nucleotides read TGTGCCAGCAGTTTTGAGGGGTTGCATGAGCAGTTCTTC.